A selection of T cell receptor beta chains follows, all from one sample in a study of beta chain features in type 1 diabetes. Method: immunoSEQ multiplex PCR; TCRdb's copy keeps in-frame clones and lacks some. The table has under 900,000 clones, roughly 17% seen once. The sequencing input was naive CD4+ T cells from blood. The receptors here all came from a woman aged 18-30 years in good health. The CDR3 runs from the conserved cysteine through the conserved F or W. The D gene is left open where the match is weak. Some rows mark clone size as missing; the rest say once, few, many or name a class of expanded clone.

TRBD2 | TRBJ2-5 | few | TRBV29-1 | CSVDGTAGLAGWYQETQYF | TGCAGCGTCGATGGGACAGCCGGACTAGCGGGTTGGTACCAAGAGACCCAGTACTTC
. | TRBJ2-7 | . | TRBV7-2 | CASSLESRYEQYF | TGTGCCAGCAGCTTAGAATCCCGGTACGAGCAGTACTTC
TRBD2 | TRBJ2-5 | . | TRBV28 | CASSWTSGGTQYF | TGTGCCAGCAGTTGGACTAGCGGGGGGACCCAGTACTTC
. | TRBJ2-1 | . | TRBV7-2 | CASSFDASYNEQFF | TGTGCCAGCAGCTTCGACGCTAGCTACAATGAGCAGTTCTTC
TRBD1 | TRBJ1-2 | . | TRBV7-8 | CASSLVLTGDYGYTF | TGTGCCAGCAGCTTAGTTTTGACAGGGGACTATGGCTACACCTTC
TRBD1 | TRBJ2-7 | few | TRBV15 | CATSAPGQYYEQYF | TGTGCCACCAGCGCTCCGGGACAGTACTACGAGCAGTACTTC
. | TRBJ2-7 | few | TRBV6-6 | CASSRGLNYEQYF | TGTGCCAGCAGCCGAGGTTTAAACTACGAGCAGTACTTC
. | TRBJ2-3 | few | TRBV15 | CATSRDLPRASLSTDTQYF | TGTGCCACCAGCAGAGATCTCCCCAGGGCCTCCCTTAGCACAGATACGCAGTATTTT
. | TRBJ1-5 | . | TRBV28 | CASSSGAHSNQPQHF | TGTGCCAGCAGTTCGGGGGCCCATAGCAATCAGCCCCAGCATTTT
TRBD2 | TRBJ2-1 | . | TRBV29-1 | CSILFGSGTNEQFF | TGCAGCATCCTCTTTGGAAGCGGGACTAATGAGCAGTTCTTC
. | TRBJ1-1 | . | TRBV6-5 | CASRRGENTEAFF | TGTGCCAGCAGGCGAGGGGAGAACACTGAAGCTTTCTTT
. | TRBJ2-3 | . | TRBV18 | CASSPPGTDTQYF | TGTGCCAGCTCACCCCCCGGGACAGATACGCAGTATTTT
. | TRBJ2-3 | few | TRBV4-1 | CASSLSSPTDTQYF | TGCGCCAGCAGCCTCTCTAGTCCCACAGATACGCAGTATTTT
TRBD1 | TRBJ2-7 | . | TRBV10-3 | CAISQSQGVYEQYF | TGTGCCATCAGTCAATCTCAGGGGGTGTACGAGCAGTACTTC
. | TRBJ1-2 | . | TRBV29-1 | CSADSYGYTF | TGCAGCGCCGACAGCTATGGCTACACCTTC
TRBD2 | TRBJ2-1 | . | TRBV9 | CASSKVAGDYNEQFF | TGTGCCAGCAGCAAAGTAGCGGGCGACTACAATGAGCAGTTCTTC
. | TRBJ2-1 | few | TRBV6-6 | CASSYSRGATRNEQFF | TGTGCCAGCAGTTACTCTCGAGGAGCCACGAGGAATGAGCAGTTCTTC
TRBD1 | TRBJ2-2 | few | TRBV19 | CASRSGTGGSTGELFF | TGTGCCAGTAGATCCGGGACAGGGGGCTCTACCGGGGAGCTGTTTTTT
. | TRBJ2-5 | few | TRBV9 | CASSVGSKKETQYF | TGTGCCAGCAGCGTAGGGAGTAAAAAAGAGACCCAGTACTTC
. | TRBJ2-7 | few | TRBV6-6 | CASRATERFSYEQYF | TGTGCCAGCAGGGCCACAGAGAGATTCTCCTACGAGCAGTACTTC